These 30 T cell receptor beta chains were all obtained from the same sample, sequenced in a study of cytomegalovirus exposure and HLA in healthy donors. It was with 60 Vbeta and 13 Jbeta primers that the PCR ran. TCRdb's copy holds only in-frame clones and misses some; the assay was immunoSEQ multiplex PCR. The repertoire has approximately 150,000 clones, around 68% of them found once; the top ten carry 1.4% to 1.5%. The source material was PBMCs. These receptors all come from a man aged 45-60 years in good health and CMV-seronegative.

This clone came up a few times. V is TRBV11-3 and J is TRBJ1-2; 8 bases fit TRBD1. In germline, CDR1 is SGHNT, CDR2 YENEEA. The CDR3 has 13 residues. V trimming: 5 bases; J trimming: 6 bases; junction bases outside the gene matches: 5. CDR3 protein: CASSTGQGDGYTF. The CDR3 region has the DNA TGTGCCAGCAGCACCGGACAGGGTGATGGCTACACCTTC.

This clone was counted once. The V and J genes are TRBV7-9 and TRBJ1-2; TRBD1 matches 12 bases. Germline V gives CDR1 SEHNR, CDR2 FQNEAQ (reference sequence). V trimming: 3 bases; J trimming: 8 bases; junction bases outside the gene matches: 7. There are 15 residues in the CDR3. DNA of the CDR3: TGTGCCAGCAGCTTCGGGACAGGGGGCGTTGAGGGCTACACCTTC. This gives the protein CASSFGTGGVEGYTF.

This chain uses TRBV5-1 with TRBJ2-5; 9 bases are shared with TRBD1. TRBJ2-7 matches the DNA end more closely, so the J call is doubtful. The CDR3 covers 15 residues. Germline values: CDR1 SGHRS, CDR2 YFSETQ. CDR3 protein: CASSLGGTGQYEQYF. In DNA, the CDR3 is TGCGCCAGCAGCTTGGGTGGGACAGGGCAATACGAGCAGTACTTC.

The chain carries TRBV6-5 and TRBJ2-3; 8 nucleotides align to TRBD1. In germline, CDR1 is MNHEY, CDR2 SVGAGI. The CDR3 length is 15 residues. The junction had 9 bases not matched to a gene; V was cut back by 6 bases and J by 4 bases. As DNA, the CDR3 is TGTGCCAGCAGGCACCGGACAGGGAATCCAGATACGCAGTATTTT. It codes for CASRHRTGNPDTQYF.

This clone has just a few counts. CDR3 in amino acids: CASSWGQGSTEAFF. In nucleotides, the CDR3 is TGTGCCAGCAGCTGGGGACAGGGGAGCACTGAAGCTTTCTTT. V usage is TRBV5-6 and J usage is TRBJ1-1; 10 bases are shared with TRBD1. V dropped 3 bases and J dropped 4; count of bases not matched to a gene: 3. Germline V gene data show CDR1 as SGHDT and CDR2 as YYEEEE. The CDR3 covers 14 residues.

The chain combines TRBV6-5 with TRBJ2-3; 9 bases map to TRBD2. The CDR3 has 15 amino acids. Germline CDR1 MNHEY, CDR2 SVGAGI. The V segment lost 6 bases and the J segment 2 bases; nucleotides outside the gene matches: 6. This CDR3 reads CASSHSGGTTDTQYF. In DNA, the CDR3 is TGTGCCAGCAGCCATAGCGGGGGAACCACAGATACGCAGTATTTT.

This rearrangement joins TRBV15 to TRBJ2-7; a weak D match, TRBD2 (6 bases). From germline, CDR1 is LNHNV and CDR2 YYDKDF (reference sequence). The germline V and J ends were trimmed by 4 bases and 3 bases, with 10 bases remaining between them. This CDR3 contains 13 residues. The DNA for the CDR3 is TGTGCCACCAGCACCCGGGACTTCTACGAGCAGTACTTC. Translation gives CATSTRDFYEQYF.

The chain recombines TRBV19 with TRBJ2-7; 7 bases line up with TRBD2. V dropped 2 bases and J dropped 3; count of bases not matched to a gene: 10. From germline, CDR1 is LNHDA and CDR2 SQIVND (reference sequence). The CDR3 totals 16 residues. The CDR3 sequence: CASSIRGGEGSYEQYF. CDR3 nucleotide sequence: TGTGCCAGTAGTATAAGAGGAGGGGAGGGGAGCTACGAGCAGTACTTC. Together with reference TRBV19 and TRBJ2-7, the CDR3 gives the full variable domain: DGGITQSPKYLFRKEGQNVTLSCEQNLNHDAMYWYRQDPGQGLRLIYYSQIVNDFQKGDIAEGYSVSREKKESFPLTVTSAQKNPTAFYLCASSIRGGEGSYEQYFGPGTRLTVT.

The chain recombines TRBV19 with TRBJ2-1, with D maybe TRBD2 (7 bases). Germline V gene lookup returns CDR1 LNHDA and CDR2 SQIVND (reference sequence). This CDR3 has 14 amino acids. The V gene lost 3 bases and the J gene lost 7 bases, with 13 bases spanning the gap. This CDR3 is CASSMGGGRNEQFF. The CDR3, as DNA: TGTGCCAGTAGTATGGGGGGGGGCCGAAATGAGCAGTTCTTC.

This CDR3 is CASSVAVTASSYNEQFF. The CDR3 nucleotides are TGTGCCAGCAGCGTAGCCGTGACAGCTTCCTCCTACAATGAGCAGTTCTTC. The rearrangement uses TRBV9 and TRBJ2-1; TRBD1 is a possible D gene (5 bases). Trimming took off 0 bases at V and 0 bases at J, with 13 bases between the two ends. CDR1 SGDLS and CDR2 YYNGEE come from the germline V gene. The CDR3 is 17 amino acids.

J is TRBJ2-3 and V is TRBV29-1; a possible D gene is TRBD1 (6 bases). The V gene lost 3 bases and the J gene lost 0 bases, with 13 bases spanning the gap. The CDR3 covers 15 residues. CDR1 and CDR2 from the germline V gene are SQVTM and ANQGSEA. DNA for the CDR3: TGCAGCGTTGACTATCGAGACAGGAGCACAGATACGCAGTATTTT. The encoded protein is CSVDYRDRSTDTQYF.

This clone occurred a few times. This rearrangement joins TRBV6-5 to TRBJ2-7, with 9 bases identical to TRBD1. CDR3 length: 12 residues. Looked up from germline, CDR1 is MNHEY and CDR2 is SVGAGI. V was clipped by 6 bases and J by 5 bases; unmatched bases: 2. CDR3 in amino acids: CASSRDRDEQYF. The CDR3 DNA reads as TGTGCCAGCAGCCGGGACAGGGACGAGCAGTACTTC.

In DNA, the CDR3 is TGTGCCAGCAGTCCCCAACCGGGACAGGGGGCCGAGGACTCGCAGTTCTTC. Its translation: CASSPQPGQGAEDSQFF. The chain has TRBV28 and TRBJ2-1, with TRBD1 matching over 12 bases. In germline, CDR1 is MDHEN, CDR2 SYDVKM. The ends lost 5 bases at V and 12 bases at J; junction bases unmatched: 17. The CDR3 runs 17 residues.

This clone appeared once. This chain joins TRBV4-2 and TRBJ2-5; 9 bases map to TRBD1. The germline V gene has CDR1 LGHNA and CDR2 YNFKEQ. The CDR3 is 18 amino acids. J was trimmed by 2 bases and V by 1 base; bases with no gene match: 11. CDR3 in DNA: TGTGCCAGCAGCCAAGTGACCGGGACAGGGTCCCCTCAAGAGACCCAGTACTTC. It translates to CASSQVTGTGSPQETQYF.

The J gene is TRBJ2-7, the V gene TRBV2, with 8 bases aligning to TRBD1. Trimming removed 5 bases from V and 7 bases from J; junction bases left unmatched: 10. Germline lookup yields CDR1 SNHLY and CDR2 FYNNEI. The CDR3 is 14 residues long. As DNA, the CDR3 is TGTGCCAGCAGTAATACAGGGGGTCTAGGAGAGCAGTACTTC. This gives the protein CASSNTGGLGEQYF. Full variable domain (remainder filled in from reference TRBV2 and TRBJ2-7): EPEVTQTPSHQVTQMGQEVILRCVPISNHLYFYWYRQILGQKVEFLVSFYNNEISEKSEIFDDQFSVERPDGSNFTLKIRSTKLEDSAMYFCASSNTGGLGEQYFGPGTRLTVT.

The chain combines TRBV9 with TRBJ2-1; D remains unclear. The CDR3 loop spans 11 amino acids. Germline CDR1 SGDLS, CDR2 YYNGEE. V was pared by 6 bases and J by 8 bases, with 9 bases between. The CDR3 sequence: CASTVQDEQFF. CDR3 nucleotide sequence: TGTGCCAGCACGGTTCAGGATGAGCAGTTCTTC.

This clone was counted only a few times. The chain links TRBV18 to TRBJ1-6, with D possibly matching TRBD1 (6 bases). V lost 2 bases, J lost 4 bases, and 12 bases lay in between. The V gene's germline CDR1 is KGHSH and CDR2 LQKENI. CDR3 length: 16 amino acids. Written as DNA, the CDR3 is TGTGCCAGCTCACCAAGGGGGACGGAATATAATTCACCCCTCCACTTT. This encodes CASSPRGTEYNSPLHF. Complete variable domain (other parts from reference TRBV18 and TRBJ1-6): NAGVMQNPRHLVRRRGQEARLRCSPMKGHSHVYWYRQLPEEGLKFMVYLQKENIIDESGMPKERFSAEFPKEGPSILRIQQVVRGDSAAYFCASSPRGTEYNSPLHFGNGTRLTVT.

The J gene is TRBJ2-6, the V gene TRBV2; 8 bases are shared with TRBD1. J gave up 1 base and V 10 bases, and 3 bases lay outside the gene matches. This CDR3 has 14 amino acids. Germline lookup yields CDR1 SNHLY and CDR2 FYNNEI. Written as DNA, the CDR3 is TGTGCCACGCGACAGGGGTCTGGGGCCAACGTCCTGACTTTC. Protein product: CATRQGSGANVLTF.

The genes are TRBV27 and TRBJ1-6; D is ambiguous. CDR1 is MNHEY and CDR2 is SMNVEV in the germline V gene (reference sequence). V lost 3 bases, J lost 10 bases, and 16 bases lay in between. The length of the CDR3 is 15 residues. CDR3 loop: CASSFSPKGVSPLHF. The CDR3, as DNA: TGTGCCAGCAGTTTTTCGCCGAAGGGAGTATCACCCCTCCACTTT.

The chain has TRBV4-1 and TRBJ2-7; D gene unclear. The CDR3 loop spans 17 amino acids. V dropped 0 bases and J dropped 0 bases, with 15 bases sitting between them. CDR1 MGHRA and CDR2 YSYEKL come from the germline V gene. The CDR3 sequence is CASSQDIETPFSYEQYF. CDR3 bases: TGCGCCAGCAGCCAAGATATAGAGACACCGTTCTCCTACGAGCAGTACTTC.

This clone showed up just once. The CDR3 region has the DNA TGTGCCAGCAGTTCATCTGGACAGGCCTCAGGGCCCCAGCATTTT. Its protein product is CASSSSGQASGPQHF. The chain combines TRBV6-5 with TRBJ1-5, with 7 bases lining up with TRBD1. Germline V gene data show CDR1 as MNHEY and CDR2 as SVGAGI. The CDR3 runs to 15 residues. The trim removed 4 bases at V and 9 bases at J, leaving 12 bases unmatched.

CDR3: CASRLSGGTDTQYF. CDR3 sequence (DNA): TGTGCCAGCAGACTTAGCGGGGGCACAGATACGCAGTATTTT. This chain connects TRBV6-5 to TRBJ2-3, with TRBD2 matching 8 bases. Per the germline V gene, CDR1 is MNHEY and CDR2 is SVGAGI. The CDR3 extends over 14 amino acids. The V segment lost 6 bases and the J segment 1 base; nucleotides outside the gene matches: 3.

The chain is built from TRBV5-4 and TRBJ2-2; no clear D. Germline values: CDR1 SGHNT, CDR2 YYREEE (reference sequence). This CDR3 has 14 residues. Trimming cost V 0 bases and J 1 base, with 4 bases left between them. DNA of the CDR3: TGTGCCAGCAGCTTGGGACAGAACACCGGGGAGCTGTTTTTT. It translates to CASSLGQNTGELFF.

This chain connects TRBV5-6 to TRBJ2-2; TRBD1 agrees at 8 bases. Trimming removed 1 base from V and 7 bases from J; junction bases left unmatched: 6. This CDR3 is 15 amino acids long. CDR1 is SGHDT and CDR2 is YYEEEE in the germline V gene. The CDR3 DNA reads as TGTGCCAGCAGCTTGATGCAGGGGGCGGTCGGGGAGCTGTTTTTT. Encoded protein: CASSLMQGAVGELFF.

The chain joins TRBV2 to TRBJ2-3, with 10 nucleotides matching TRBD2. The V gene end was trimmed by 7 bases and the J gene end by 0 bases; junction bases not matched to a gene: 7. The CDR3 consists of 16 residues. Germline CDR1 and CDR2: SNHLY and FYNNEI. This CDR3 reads CASTASGGLSTDTQYF. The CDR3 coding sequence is TGTGCCAGCACCGCTAGCGGGGGCCTGAGCACAGATACGCAGTATTTT.

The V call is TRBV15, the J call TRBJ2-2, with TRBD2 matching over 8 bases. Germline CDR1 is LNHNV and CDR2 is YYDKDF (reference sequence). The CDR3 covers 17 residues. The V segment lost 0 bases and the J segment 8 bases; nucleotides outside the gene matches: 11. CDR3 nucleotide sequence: TGTGCCACCAGCAGAGAGAAGGCGGGGGGCCCTGGGGGGGAGCTGTTTTTT. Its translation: CATSREKAGGPGGELFF.

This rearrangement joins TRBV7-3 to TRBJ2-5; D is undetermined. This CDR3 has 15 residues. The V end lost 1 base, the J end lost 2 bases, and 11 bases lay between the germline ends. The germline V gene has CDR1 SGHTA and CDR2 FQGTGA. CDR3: CASSLIYGVQETQYF. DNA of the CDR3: TGTGCCAGCAGCTTAATCTACGGAGTTCAAGAGACCCAGTACTTC.

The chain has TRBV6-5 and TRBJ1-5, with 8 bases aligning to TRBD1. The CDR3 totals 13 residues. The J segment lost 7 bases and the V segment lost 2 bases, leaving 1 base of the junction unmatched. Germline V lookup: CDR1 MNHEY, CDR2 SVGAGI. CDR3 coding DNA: TGTGCCAGCAGTTACACAGGGGGGCAGCCCCAGCATTTT. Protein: CASSYTGGQPQHF.

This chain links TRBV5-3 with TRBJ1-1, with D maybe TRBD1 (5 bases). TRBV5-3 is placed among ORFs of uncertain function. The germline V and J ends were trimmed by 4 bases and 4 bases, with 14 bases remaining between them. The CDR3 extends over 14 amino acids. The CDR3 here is CARSLLGVFTEAFF. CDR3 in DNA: TGTGCCAGAAGCCTATTAGGGGTATTCACTGAAGCTTTCTTT.

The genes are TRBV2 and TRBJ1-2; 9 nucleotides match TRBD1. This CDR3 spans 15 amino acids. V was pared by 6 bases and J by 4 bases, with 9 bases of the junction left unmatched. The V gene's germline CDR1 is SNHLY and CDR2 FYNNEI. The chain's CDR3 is CASREGQGKVYGYTF. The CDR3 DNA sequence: TGTGCCAGCAGGGAGGGACAGGGAAAAGTCTATGGCTACACCTTC. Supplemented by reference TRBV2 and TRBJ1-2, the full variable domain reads EPEVTQTPSHQVTQMGQEVILRCVPISNHLYFYWYRQILGQKVEFLVSFYNNEISEKSEIFDDQFSVERPDGSNFTLKIRSTKLEDSAMYFCASREGQGKVYGYTFGSGTRLTVV.